The 21 T cell receptor beta chains presented below share a single source sample, sequenced in a study of cytomegalovirus exposure and HLA in healthy donors. Primers included in the PCR were 60 Vbeta and 13 Jbeta primers. The protocol was immunoSEQ multiplex PCR, while the TCRdb copy is restricted to in-frame clones and leaves out a portion. There are 220,000 or so clones in the sample; 70% to 85% occur only once, and 1.5% to 2% lies in the top ten. Sequenced material: PBMCs. All receptors derive from a man aged 50 to 60 in good health and CMV-seronegative.

The V gene is TRBV5-1, the J gene TRBJ1-2; D ambiguous. V lost 1 base and J lost 4, with 11 bases in between. CDR1 is SGHRS and CDR2 is YFSETQ in the germline V gene. This CDR3 is built from 14 residues. The CDR3 sequence: CASSLPISGYGYTF. CDR3 nucleotide sequence: TGCGCCAGCAGCTTGCCCATTAGCGGCTATGGCTACACCTTC.

The rearrangement links TRBV28 to TRBJ2-5; 8 bases agree with TRBD2. Germline-derived CDR1 and CDR2 are MDHEN and SYDVKM. V shed 1 base and J 4 bases; nucleotides not matched to a gene: 14. The CDR3 is 18 amino acids. CDR3: CASSLLFGSGRFGETQYF. In DNA form, the CDR3 reads TGTGCCAGCAGTTTATTATTCGGGAGCGGGAGATTTGGAGAGACCCAGTACTTC.

This sequence joins TRBV27 and TRBJ2-7; a weak D match, TRBD1 (5 bases). Germline CDR1 MNHEY, CDR2 SMNVEV (reference sequence). V was trimmed by 6 bases and J by 7 bases, leaving 19 bases between them. The CDR3 is 14 amino acids. The CDR3 region is CASRPYKGFEEQYF. The CDR3 DNA reads as TGTGCCAGCAGACCCTACAAGGGGTTCGAGGAGCAGTACTTC.

V is TRBV10-3 and J is TRBJ2-7; D call uncertain. From germline, CDR1 is ENHRY and CDR2 SYGVKD. V lost 0 bases and J 7 bases, leaving 4 bases between the germline ends. The CDR3 runs to 11 residues. This chain's CDR3 is CAISESSEQYF. In nucleotides, the CDR3 is TGTGCCATCAGTGAGTCGAGTGAGCAGTACTTC.

The chain employs TRBV28 and TRBJ1-1, with a tentative D call TRBD1 (5 bases). This CDR3 has 17 residues. Germline loops: CDR1 MDHEN, CDR2 SYDVKM. V was shortened by 7 bases and J by 0 bases, with 21 bases between the two germline ends. CDR3 nucleotide sequence: TGTGCCAGCACCGTATATTTCGCTGGCAGGGTGAACACTGAAGCTTTCTTT. It translates to CASTVYFAGRVNTEAFF.

The chain carries TRBV25-1 and TRBJ1-2, with 7 bases lining up with TRBD1. Germline V CDR1 and CDR2: MGHDK, SYGVNS. V dropped 7 bases and J dropped 6; count of bases not matched to a gene: 8. CDR3 length: 13 residues. The CDR3 reads CASKGQLLNGYTF. The CDR3 nucleotides read TGTGCCAGCAAGGGACAGCTCCTTAATGGCTACACCTTC.

The gene calls are TRBV27 and TRBJ1-1; D is perhaps TRBD1 (5 bases). Between the trimmed V and J ends, which lost 4 bases and 0 bases, there was a span of 15 bases. The CDR3 extends over 16 amino acids. Looked up from germline, CDR1 is MNHEY and CDR2 is SMNVEV (reference sequence). The CDR3 loop reads CASSSILGDLNTEAFF. CDR3 sequence (DNA): TGTGCCAGCAGTTCAATTTTAGGGGATTTGAACACTGAAGCTTTCTTT.

This chain uses TRBV28 with TRBJ1-5; 11 bases fit TRBD1. Germline V gives CDR1 MDHEN, CDR2 SYDVKM. The CDR3 loop spans 14 amino acids. The J segment lost 7 bases and the V segment lost 6 bases, leaving 5 bases of the junction unmatched. CDR3 bases: TGTGCCAGCAGGCCGGGACAGGGGGGGCAGCCCCAGCATTTT. Protein product: CASRPGQGGQPQHF. The full variable domain, in which reference TRBV28 and TRBJ1-5 provide the parts outside the CDR3, is DVKVTQSSRYLVKRTGEKVFLECVQDMDHENMFWYRQDPGLGLRLIYFSYDVKMKEKGDIPEGYSVSREKKERFSLILESASTNQTSMYLCASRPGQGGQPQHFGDGTRLSIL.

J is TRBJ1-1 and V is TRBV2; 9 nucleotides align to TRBD1. J gave up 5 bases and V 7 bases, and 5 bases lay outside the gene matches. The CDR3 has 13 residues. Germline V lookup: CDR1 SNHLY, CDR2 FYNNEI. CDR3 region: CASMNRGRTEAFF. CDR3 in DNA: TGTGCCAGCATGAACAGGGGGCGGACTGAAGCTTTCTTT.

This clone came up many times. CDR3 nucleotides: TGCAGCGTTGGAGGATGGGGGGGCACTGAAGCTTTCTTT. It codes for CSVGGWGGTEAFF. V gene TRBV29-1 combines with J gene TRBJ1-1, with D possibly being TRBD1 (5 bases). The V end lost 4 bases, the J end lost 4 bases, and 13 bases lay between the germline ends. Germline V CDR1 and CDR2: SQVTM, ANQGSEA. The CDR3 length is 13 residues.

This chain uses TRBV27 with TRBJ2-7; D unresolved. The CDR3 sequence is 13 residues long. Germline CDR1 reads MNHEY; CDR2 reads SMNVEV (reference sequence). Trimming took 6 bases from V and 3 from J, leaving 12 bases between them. The CDR3 loop reads CASRSLGGYEQYF. The CDR3 region has the DNA TGTGCCAGCAGATCCCTCGGTGGCTACGAGCAGTACTTC.

V is TRBV14 and J is TRBJ2-2; 9 nucleotides align to TRBD2. CDR1 SGHDN and CDR2 FVKESK come from the germline V gene. Trimming removed 5 bases from V and 4 bases from J; junction bases left unmatched: 8. The CDR3 covers 16 residues. The CDR3: CASSWREGPITGELFF. The CDR3 DNA is TGTGCCAGCAGCTGGCGGGAGGGCCCTATCACCGGGGAGCTGTTTTTT.

J is TRBJ2-1 and V is TRBV6-5, with D perhaps matching TRBD2 (6 bases). Germline CDR1 MNHEY, CDR2 SVGAGI. The CDR3 covers 12 residues. V was pared by 4 bases and J by 10 bases, with 11 bases between. The DNA of the CDR3 is TGTGCCAGCAGTTCGATAGCGGAGGAGCAGTTCTTC. It translates to CASSSIAEEQFF.

Remarks on this clone: Distinct nucleotide sequences in the sample also encode this CDR3. The chain joins TRBV5-1 to TRBJ1-1, with 7 nucleotides matching TRBD1. CDR3 length equals 14 residues. Looked up from germline, CDR1 is SGHRS and CDR2 is YFSETQ. J gave up 1 base and V 0 bases, and 0 bases lay outside the gene matches. The CDR3 nucleotides read TGCGCCAGCAGCTTGGACAGGGGGAACACTGAAGCTTTCTTT. This translates into CASSLDRGNTEAFF.

This clone showed up just a few times. The CDR3 reads CASSLPGGGGLDTEAFF. The CDR3 DNA sequence: TGTGCCAGCAGCTTGCCCGGGGGAGGAGGGTTGGACACTGAAGCTTTCTTT. This sequence joins TRBV5-6 and TRBJ1-1; maybe TRBD1 (5 bases). The CDR3 sequence is 17 residues long. From germline, CDR1 is SGHDT and CDR2 YYEEEE. The V and J ends lost 1 base and 3 bases respectively, with 19 bases between them. Combining the CDR3 with reference TRBV5-6 and TRBJ1-1 gives the whole variable domain DAGVTQSPTHLIKTRGQQVTLRCSPKSGHDTVSWYQQALGQGPQFIFQYYEEEERQRGNFPDRFSGHQFPNYSSELNVNALLLGDSALYLCASSLPGGGGLDTEAFFGQGTRLTVV.

V gene TRBV27 combines with J gene TRBJ1-5; a weak D match, TRBD1 (5 bases). Trimming stripped 7 bases from V and 1 base from J, with 17 bases between. The CDR3 is 16 residues long. CDR1 is MNHEY and CDR2 is SMNVEV in the germline V gene (reference sequence). DNA of the CDR3: TGTGCCAGCACAATAATCCCAGGGCGAAGCAATCAGCCCCAGCATTTT. As protein: CASTIIPGRSNQPQHF.

The chain is built from TRBV27 and TRBJ2-7; 10 nucleotides match TRBD1. Germline V gene lookup returns CDR1 MNHEY and CDR2 SMNVEV (reference sequence). The trim removed 7 bases at V and 6 bases at J, leaving 9 bases unmatched. This CDR3 is built from 14 residues. The CDR3 DNA reads TGTGCCAGCAATCAGCCGGGACAGGGGTCCGAGCAGTACTTC. It specifies CASNQPGQGSEQYF.

This chain joins TRBV7-3 and TRBJ2-1, with 10 bases identical to TRBD2. The trim removed 0 bases at V and 6 bases at J, leaving 8 bases unmatched. The CDR3 is 17 amino acids. Germline CDR1 SGHTA, CDR2 FQGTGA. DNA of the CDR3: TGTGCCAGCAGCTTAACTTCGGGACTAGCGATGGGCAATGAGCAGTTCTTC. Translated, it gives CASSLTSGLAMGNEQFF. The variable domain in full, with the rest retrieved from reference TRBV7-3 and TRBJ2-1, is GAGVSQTPSNKVTEKGKYVELRCDPISGHTALYWYRQSLGQGPEFLIYFQGTGAADDSGLPNDRFFAVRPEGSVSTLKIQRTERGDSAVYLCASSLTSGLAMGNEQFFGPGTRLTVL.

V and J are TRBV2 and TRBJ2-4, with 11 bases that match TRBD2. The CDR3 has 15 amino acids. The V segment lost 3 bases and the J segment 8 bases; nucleotides outside the gene matches: 6. Germline assignment: CDR1 SNHLY and CDR2 FYNNEI. The CDR3 region has the DNA TGTGCCAGCAGTGAGAGACTAGCGGGACAAGACATTCAGTACTTC. The encoded protein is CASSERLAGQDIQYF. The entire variable domain, with the rest obtained from reference TRBV2 and TRBJ2-4, is as follows: EPEVTQTPSHQVTQMGQEVILRCVPISNHLYFYWYRQILGQKVEFLVSFYNNEISEKSEIFDDQFSVERPDGSNFTLKIRSTKLEDSAMYFCASSERLAGQDIQYFGAGTRLSVL.

The chain uses TRBV27 and TRBJ2-7; TRBD1 agrees at 12 bases. Looked up from germline, CDR1 is MNHEY and CDR2 is SMNVEV (reference sequence). The junction had 9 bases not matched to a gene; V was cut back by 5 bases and J by 4 bases. The CDR3 runs to 16 residues. This CDR3 is CASSPAWGQGAYEQYF. The CDR3 DNA is TGTGCCAGCAGTCCCGCGTGGGGACAGGGGGCTTACGAGCAGTACTTC.

The chain employs TRBV27 and TRBJ2-1; 8 nucleotides line up with TRBD2. J lost 2 bases, V lost 3 bases, and 3 bases had no gene match. The CDR3 loop spans 15 amino acids. Germline CDR1 is MNHEY and CDR2 is SMNVEV (reference sequence). The CDR3 loop is CASSFLTSAYNEQFF. The CDR3 nucleotides are TGTGCCAGCAGTTTCCTGACTAGCGCCTACAATGAGCAGTTCTTC.